The sequence of this TCR beta chain was determined in a study of cytomegalovirus exposure and HLA in healthy donors. Study-level points and caveats: For cytomegalovirus status, the classifier reportedly gave diagnoses with high specificity and sensitivity. One variant, a missense change in DCLRE1C, was linked in a later analysis to TCR beta V- and J-gene trimming. According to an earlier analysis, most TCR beta V segments yielded productive rearrangements about 87% or about 30% of the time.

Both 60 Vbeta primers and 13 Jbeta primers went into the PCR. How the authors handled the data: An analysis performed later counted roughly 80 million unique TCR beta chains (roughly 11 million of them shared). Only in-frame clones appear in the TCRdb table, and some are missing; sequencing was by immunoSEQ multiplex PCR. V and J calls and clone size are those listed in that table; D and trimming were worked out from the DNA. Of more than 80,000 clones in the sample, approximately 81% are singletons; the top ten hold approximately 4%. As to this clone: Its target is unknown.

The source of this sequence is a woman aged 40 to 55 in good health and CMV-seropositive. What was sequenced was PBMCs.

The CDR3 sequence: CASSQSMREQYF. For the CDR3, the DNA is TGCGCCAGCAGTCAATCTATGAGGGAGCAGTACTTC. This rearrangement joins TRBV23-1 to TRBJ2-7; no clear D gene. TRBV23-1 is classed as an ORF, of uncertain function. CDR3 size: 12 residues. The V end was cut by 0 bases, the J end by 7 bases, with 7 bases between.